These T cell receptor beta chains were read from a single sample in a study of blood T cell repertoires in COVID-19. Clones were sequenced by immunoSEQ multiplex PCR, and TCRdb holds only the in-frame ones, with some missing. The sample holds some 70,000 clones; around nine tenths are singletons and the top ten take roughly 7%. Sequencing was carried out using peripheral blood. These receptors originate from a man aged 45 to 65 with active COVID-19. Each CDR3 is given with its conserved first and last residue. A D gene is named only where the DNA matches it firmly. Size values are once, few and many counts, or a class for expanded clones, and some rows have none.

cdr3_nt cdr3_aa d_call v_call clone_size j_call
TGTGCCAGCAGTCCAGCGGGTTCACGCCGTGGAGTCTTC CASSPAGSRRGVF - TRBV25-1 - TRBJ2-1
TGTGCCAGCAGTTACGTGAGTTCCACAGATACGCAGTATTTT CASSYVSSTDTQYF - TRBV6-6 once TRBJ2-3
TGCGCCAGCAGTGAAACTAGCGGGGGGGCCGCGGCAGTATACGAGCAGTACTTC CASSETSGGAAAVYEQYF TRBD2 TRBV10-1 - TRBJ2-7
TGTGCCAGCAGCTCATACAGGAACGTCGGAGCTTTCTTT CASSSYRNVGAFF - TRBV5-4 few TRBJ1-1
TGTGCCAGCTCACTTGGACGGAGGAACTATGGCTACACCTTC CASSLGRRNYGYTF - TRBV18 - TRBJ1-2
TGCGCCAGCAGCCAAGATCGGGCTCAGGGGTCCTATGGCTACACCTTC CASSQDRAQGSYGYTF - TRBV4-3 - TRBJ1-2
TGTGCCATCTCCGGAGGGGGCGATCGTAGCAATCAGCCCCAGCATTTT CAISGGGDRSNQPQHF TRBD1 TRBV10-3 - TRBJ1-5
TGCGCCAGCAGCCAACCCGGGACAGGGGGCAGCGAGCAGTACTTC CASSQPGTGGSEQYF TRBD1 TRBV4-1 once TRBJ2-7
TGTGCCAGTAGTAGTTATTCCCCCACAGGCTCAGAGACCCAGTACTTC CASSSYSPTGSETQYF - TRBV19 - TRBJ2-5
TGTGCCAGCAGTACACGGGACAGGGGGCTCGTGGACACTGAAGCTTTCTTT CASSTRDRGLVDTEAFF TRBD1 TRBV27 - TRBJ1-1
TGTGCCAGCTCGCGACTAGCGGGGGCACAAGAGACCCAGTACTTC CASSRLAGAQETQYF TRBD2 TRBV18 - TRBJ2-5
TGTGCCAGCAGCGGCCGGACTATATACCGGCCCCAGCATTTT CASSGRTIYRPQHF - TRBV7-2 - TRBJ1-5
TGTGCCAGCAGTTCCCCCCCGGATACGCAGTATTTT CASSSPPDTQYF - TRBV6-5 - TRBJ2-3
TGTGCCAGCAGCTTGGGGACTAGCGGCAATGAGCAGTTCTTC CASSLGTSGNEQFF TRBD2 TRBV7-2 - TRBJ2-1
TGTGCCAGCACCGACAGGGCAGGTGGAAACACCATATATTTT CASTDRAGGNTIYF TRBD1 TRBV5-4 - TRBJ1-3
TGTGCCAGCAGCCCCGGGGGCTACGAGCAGTACTTC CASSPGGYEQYF - TRBV7-2 - TRBJ2-7
TGTGCCAGCAGTTCCGCGACAGGAGGCTCCCCATCTGGCTACACCTTC CASSSATGGSPSGYTF - TRBV28 - TRBJ1-2
TGTGCCAGCAGCCAATTAAGCGGGGGGGGAGAAGATACGCAGTATTTT CASSQLSGGGEDTQYF TRBD2 TRBV4-2 - TRBJ2-3
TGTGCCTGGAGTGCTGCGAGGGTAGGGGGTTCGGAATATGGCTACACCTTC CAWSAARVGGSEYGYTF - TRBV30 - TRBJ1-2
TGTGCCAGCGCCTCCGGACAGGTGAATGAAAAACTGTTTTTT CASASGQVNEKLFF TRBD1 TRBV28 - TRBJ1-4
TGTGCCAGCAGTCCTCCCCCTCGGTCACAGGGAATCTTCTTTGGCTACACCTTC CASSPPPRSQGIFFGYTF - TRBV28 - TRBJ1-2
TGCGCCAGCAGCCTTGGACAGGGATGGGATGAGCAGTTCTTC CASSLGQGWDEQFF TRBD1 TRBV5-1 - TRBJ2-1
TGTGCCAGCAGCTCGCGGGACTCTTATAGAAGCTCCTACAATGAGCAGTTCTTC CASSSRDSYRSSYNEQFF - TRBV3-1/TRBV3-2 - TRBJ2-1
TGTGCCAGTGCGGTCGGAGGGGCGTTCACAGATACGCAGTATTTT CASAVGGAFTDTQYF - TRBV19 - TRBJ2-3
TGTGCCAGCAGCTCCTATTTGGGGGGGGCCGAGTATGGCTACACCTTC CASSSYLGGAEYGYTF - TRBV7-2 - TRBJ1-2
TGTGCCAGTAGAGAGGGTTCCCTCAAATACACCGGGGAGCTGTTTTTT CASREGSLKYTGELFF - TRBV19 - TRBJ2-2
TGTGCCACCCAGCCGGACAGGGGTAATTCACCCCTCCACTTT CATQPDRGNSPLHF TRBD1 TRBV2 - TRBJ1-6
TGCGCCAGCAGCCAAGAGGCAGGGGGCGAGGATGGCTACACCTTC CASSQEAGGEDGYTF TRBD1 TRBV4-1 - TRBJ1-2
TGTGCCACCAGCAGCAGGGTTAAGGTTACCTACGAGCAGTACTTC CATSSRVKVTYEQYF - TRBV15 - TRBJ2-7
TGTGCCAGCTCACCACAACAGGGTAACGACAATGAGCAGTTCTTC CASSPQQGNDNEQFF - TRBV18 once TRBJ2-1
TGTGCCAGTAGAACCGGGACAGGGGGAAGGAATCAGCCCCAGCATTTT CASRTGTGGRNQPQHF TRBD1 TRBV28 - TRBJ1-5
TGTGCCAGCACTTACAGACTTGCGACAGGGGTCACAGATACGCAGTATTTT CASTYRLATGVTDTQYF TRBD1 TRBV27 - TRBJ2-3
TGTGCCAGCAGTCGCAGGAACACCGGGGAGCTGTTTTTT CASSRRNTGELFF - TRBV7-2 - TRBJ2-2
TGTGCCAGCAGCCAAGATTTGGGTGGCGGTTCACCCCTCCACTTT CASSQDLGGGSPLHF - TRBV14 - TRBJ1-6
TGTGCCAGCAGCCAAGCCACTAGCGGAATTTCCTACGAGCAGTACTTC CASSQATSGISYEQYF TRBD2 TRBV14 - TRBJ2-7
TGTGCCAGCAGCTCCGCAGGGGGCGCGGGCACTGAAGCTTTCTTT CASSSAGGAGTEAFF TRBD1 TRBV7-2 - TRBJ1-1
TGCGCCAGCAGCCAAGATAGTTGGGCGGGGAGGGAAGCTTTCTTT CASSQDSWAGREAFF - TRBV4-3 - TRBJ1-1
TGCGCCAGCAGCCCTCTTAGTGGAGGGTTCAATGAGCAGTTCTTC CASSPLSGGFNEQFF - TRBV5-1 - TRBJ2-1